The clone carrying this T cell receptor beta chain has ten or more counts. Its antigen is unidentified. This CDR3 is 13 amino acids long. Trimming took 5 bases from V and 3 from J, leaving 11 bases between them. CDR1 DFQATT and CDR2 SNEGSKA come from the germline V gene (reference sequence). This entry comes from a study of Graves' ophthalmopathy and Graves' hyperthyroidism. General study findings and limits: It was with roughly 70% sensitivity and about 73% specificity that the model predicted ophthalmopathy progression.

Researchers took RNA transcripts and amplified TCR beta CDR3 regions from them. RT-PCR with HTBI primers came first, then second-round multiplex PCR. Each CDR3 protein gets one entry after TCRdb re-called the multiplex PCR reads with MiXCR. The table records a few hundred thousand distinct CDR3 sequences, about a sixth of them present only once. V and J are TRBV20-1 and TRBJ1-5; no definite D call. Sequenced material: peripheral blood. The origin of this receptor is an adult woman with stable Graves' hyperthyroidism. The DNA of the CDR3 is TGCAGTGCTCATCGGACCCCCAATCAGCCCCAGCATTTT. Protein sequence: CSAHRTPNQPQHF.